The clone carrying this T cell receptor beta chain showed up many times. Researchers took RNA transcripts and amplified the TCR beta CDR3 regions from them. TCR CDR3 regions were first amplified by RT-PCR with HTBI primers. TCRdb analysed the multiplex PCR reads with MiXCR anew, one entry per CDR3 protein. The table includes about 480,000 distinct CDR3 sequences, approximately 24% detected once. This CDR3 has 14 amino acids. Germline V gene lookup returns CDR1 SGHRS and CDR2 YFSETQ. The ends were cut back, 2 bases at V and 1 base at J, with 9 bases in the middle. The sample comes from a study of T cells in Graves' hyperthyroidism and ophthalmopathy.

J is TRBJ2-5 and V is TRBV5-1, with D perhaps given as TRBD1 or TRBD2 (5 bases each). Material for sequencing was blood. The TCR originated in a woman in her 30s with Graves' ophthalmopathy. The CDR3 protein is CASSFRDLQETQYF. CDR3 sequence (DNA): TGCGCCAGCAGCTTCCGGGACCTCCAAGAGACCCAGTACTTC.